One sample yielded the 16 T cell receptor beta chains listed below, sequenced in a study of blood T cell repertoires in COVID-19 (dated by TCRdb to about 2020). Library creation used the immunoSEQ multiplex PCR assay. TCRdb retrieved this table from immuneACCESS and kept in-frame rearrangements only. Not all clones are present; in checked studies, unresolved V genes account for under half, and no reason is known for the remainder. The sample data list roughly 200,000 clones, and around 87% of these were observed just once. The ten largest make up around 3% of the sample. The sample taken for sequencing was peripheral blood. The source is a middle-aged man with active or convalescent COVID-19.

J is TRBJ2-1 and V is TRBV11-2; 8 bases fit TRBD2. This CDR3 contains 17 residues. CDR1 SGHAT and CDR2 FQNNGV come from the germline V gene. Trimming cost V 5 bases and J 9 bases; bases outside gene matches: 18. CDR3 DNA: TGTGCCAGCAGCCTATCCCCCCTCGGGGGGGCTCCTCTTGAGCAGTTCTTC. It is translated as CASSLSPLGGAPLEQFF. The full variable domain, its missing parts supplied by reference TRBV11-2 and TRBJ2-1, is EAGVAQSPRYKIIEKRQSVAFWCNPISGHATLYWYQQILGQGPKLLIQFQNNGVVDDSQLPKDRFSAERLKGVDSTLKIQPAKLEDSAVYLCASSLSPLGGAPLEQFFGPGTRLTVL.

The chain carries TRBV12-5 and TRBJ2-7, with a weak D call TRBD1 (6 bases). Trimming removed 2 bases at V and 7 bases at J, with 15 bases between. Germline V gene sequence: CDR1 LGHNT, CDR2 FRNRAP. The CDR3 runs 14 residues. CDR3 sequence reads: CASGLTGLTVEQYF. CDR3 nucleotides: TGTGCTAGTGGTTTGACAGGGCTGACGGTTGAGCAGTACTTC.

This chain joins TRBV30 and TRBJ2-6; D unresolved. V lost 4 bases to trimming and J lost 2 bases, with 9 bases between them. Germline CDR1 is GTSNPN and CDR2 is SVGIG (reference sequence). This CDR3 is 14 amino acids long. The CDR3 DNA is TGTGCCTGGAATGTGGGCCCTGGGGCCAACGTCCTGACTTTC. It translates to CAWNVGPGANVLTF. Drawing the rest from reference TRBV30 and TRBJ2-6, the complete variable domain is SQTIHQWPATLVQPVGSPLSLECTVEGTSNPNLYWYRQAAGRGLQLLFYSVGIGQISSEVPQNLSASRPQDRQFILSSKKLLLSDSGFYLCAWNVGPGANVLTFGAGSRLTVL.

The V and J genes are TRBV9 and TRBJ1-2; maybe TRBD1 (6 bases). From germline, CDR1 is SGDLS and CDR2 YYNGEE. CDR3 length: 16 residues. V lost 4 bases, J lost 8 bases, and 24 bases lay in between. The DNA of the CDR3 is TGTGCCAGCAGCACCGACATGGGCAGGGGTACGGACGGCTACACCTTC. Translating it yields CASSTDMGRGTDGYTF.

The CDR3 DNA sequence: TGTGCCAGCAGCCAAGAAGGGGATGTTAGGGAATACGAGCAGTACTTC. Translation: CASSQEGDVREYEQYF. This chain links TRBV14 with TRBJ2-7; TRBD1 is a possible D gene (5 bases). Germline assignment: CDR1 SGHDN and CDR2 FVKESK. This CDR3 is 16 amino acids long. Trimming cost V 0 bases and J 4 bases, with 16 bases left between them.

The rearrangement uses TRBV2 and TRBJ1-2, with a tentative D call TRBD1 (6 bases). Trimming took off 8 bases at V and 0 bases at J, with 28 bases between the two ends. The CDR3 runs 19 residues. The germline V gene has CDR1 SNHLY and CDR2 FYNNEI. CDR3 in amino acids: CASPHILGGGQVANYGYTF. In nucleotides, the CDR3 is TGTGCCAGCCCGCACATCCTTGGGGGGGGGCAGGTCGCTAACTATGGCTACACCTTC.

The chain uses TRBV5-1 and TRBJ1-6, with no clear D. This CDR3 is built from 13 residues. CDR1 and CDR2 from the germline V gene are SGHRS and YFSETQ. Trimming stripped 4 bases from V and 9 bases from J, with 11 bases between. Written as DNA, the CDR3 is TGCGCCAGCAGCCCAGGAACAGCTTCACCCCTCCACTTT. Its translation: CASSPGTASPLHF.

The CDR3 coding sequence is TGTGCCAGCAGCCTAGAAAGGGGTGGCGGGGAGCTGTTTTTT. This encodes CASSLERGGGELFF. V is TRBV7-2 and J is TRBJ2-2; a weak D match, TRBD1 (5 bases). V lost 5 bases and J 7 bases, leaving 14 bases between the germline ends. This CDR3 contains 14 residues. Germline V lookup: CDR1 SGHTA, CDR2 FQGNSA.

For this clone: The junction does not match germline at one end; this may be a read error. The V and J genes are TRBV7-7 and TRBJ2-2; 9 bases are shared with TRBD2. The V gene's germline CDR1 is SSHAT and CDR2 FNYEAQ (reference sequence). The CDR3 is made up of 14 amino acids. As DNA, the CDR3 is TGTGCTAGCAGCAGACTAGCGGCGACCGGGGAGCTGTTTTTT. It translates to CASSRLAATGELFF.

The chain joins TRBV2 to TRBJ1-1, with a possible D match to TRBD1 (5 bases). The CDR3 is 12 residues long. From germline, CDR1 is SNHLY and CDR2 FYNNEI. The germline V and J ends were trimmed by 3 bases and 10 bases, with 12 bases remaining between them. The CDR3 sequence: CASSDMTRGAFF. The CDR3 DNA reads TGTGCCAGCAGTGACATGACAAGGGGAGCTTTCTTT.

The chain employs TRBV9 and TRBJ2-7; weak D call: TRBD2 (7 bases). Trimming shortened V by 0 bases and J by 7 bases, and 14 bases separated the two germline ends. CDR1 SGDLS and CDR2 YYNGEE come from the germline V gene. The CDR3 loop spans 14 amino acids. CDR3 protein: CASSVGGGSFEQYF. Written as DNA, the CDR3 is TGTGCCAGCAGCGTAGGCGGGGGCAGTTTTGAGCAGTACTTC.

This chain joins TRBV30 and TRBJ2-1, with 10 positions matching TRBD1. Germline V gene lookup returns CDR1 GTSNPN and CDR2 SVGIG (reference sequence). The V gene end was trimmed by 3 bases and the J gene end by 6 bases; junction bases not matched to a gene: 8. CDR3 length: 15 amino acids. The CDR3 reads CAWSAGTGVSNEQFF. The CDR3 nucleotides are TGTGCCTGGAGCGCCGGGACAGGGGTATCCAATGAGCAGTTCTTC.

V and J are TRBV6-5 and TRBJ2-3, with unresolved D. The CDR3 runs to 12 residues. Looked up from germline, CDR1 is MNHEY and CDR2 is SVGAGI. V was clipped by 2 bases and J by 5 bases, with 5 bases between them. The CDR3 DNA reads TGTGCCAGCAGTTACGTGAGAGATACGCAGTATTTT. Protein product: CASSYVRDTQYF.

This clone has just one count. A junction end diverges from the germline sequence, so it may reflect a read error. The chain links TRBV7-7 to TRBJ2-3; D remains unclear. This CDR3 spans 15 amino acids. Germline CDR1 reads SSHAT; CDR2 reads FNYEAQ (reference sequence). The CDR3 DNA follows: TGTGCTAGCAGCCCGATGACATCTAGCACAGATACGCAGTATTTT. Translated: CASSPMTSSTDTQYF.

This clone has only a few counts. The genes are TRBV20-1 and TRBJ2-7, with D maybe TRBD1 (6 bases). V lost 3 bases and J lost 2, with 11 bases in between. The CDR3 sequence is 13 residues long. The germline V gene encodes CDR1 DFQATT and CDR2 SNEGSKA (reference sequence). In DNA, the CDR3 is TGCAGTGCTAGTAAGGGGACACCCTACGAGCAGTACTTC. Translating it yields CSASKGTPYEQYF.

The genes are TRBV2 and TRBJ1-5, with a weak D call TRBD1 (5 bases). The ends were cut back, 7 bases at V and 6 bases at J, with 13 bases in the middle. The CDR3 is 13 residues long. CDR1 and CDR2 (germline): SNHLY, FYNNEI. In DNA, the CDR3 is TGTGCCAGCACCGAGAGGGGAGGTCAGCCCCAGCATTTT. As protein: CASTERGGQPQHF.